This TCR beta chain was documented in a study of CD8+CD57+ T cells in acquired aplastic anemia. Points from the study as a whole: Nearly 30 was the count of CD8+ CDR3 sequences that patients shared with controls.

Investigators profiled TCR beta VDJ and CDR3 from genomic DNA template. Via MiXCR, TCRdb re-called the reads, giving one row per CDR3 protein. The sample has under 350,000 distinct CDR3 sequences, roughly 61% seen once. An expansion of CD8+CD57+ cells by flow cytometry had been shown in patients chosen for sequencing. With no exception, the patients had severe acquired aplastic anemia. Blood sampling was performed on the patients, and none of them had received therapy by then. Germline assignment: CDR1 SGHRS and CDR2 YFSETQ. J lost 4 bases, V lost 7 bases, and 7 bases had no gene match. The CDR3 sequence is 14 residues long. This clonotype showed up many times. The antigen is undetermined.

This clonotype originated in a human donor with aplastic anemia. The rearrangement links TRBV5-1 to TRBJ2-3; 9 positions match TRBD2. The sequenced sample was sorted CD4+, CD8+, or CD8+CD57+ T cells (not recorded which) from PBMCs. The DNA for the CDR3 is TGCGCCAGCTCTGGGCGGGAGGGTGCAGATACGCAGTATTTT. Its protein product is CASSGREGADTQYF.